This T cell receptor (beta chain) was obtained from a study of CD8 T cells in Susac syndrome. The authors reverse transcribed about 0.5 to 1 ug RNA with random hexamers. MiXCR was run by TCRdb on the immunoSEQ multiplex PCR reads, yielding one entry per CDR3 protein. The profile shows some 150,000 distinct CDR3 sequences, approximately 93% of them singletons. About this clonotype: Its antigen is undetermined.

Deletions cut 6 bases from V and 5 bases from J, with 17 bases between. The V gene's germline CDR1 is MGHDK and CDR2 SYGVNS. The CDR3 is made up of 14 amino acids. Study outcomes and limitations: The study conceded that relatively few individuals underwent its TCR sequencing and HLA analysis.

This TCR came from a human donor in good health. The rearrangement joins TRBV25-1 to TRBJ2-7, with D perhaps matching TRBD1 or TRBD2 (5 bases each). The sequenced sample was CD4+ T cells from PBMCs. The CDR3 region is CASRTLLRENEQYF. The DNA of the CDR3 is TGTGCCAGCAGAACACTCCTCAGGGAGAACGAGCAGTACTTC.